The sample holds a few counts of the clone carrying this TCR beta chain. Antigen: not known. Through a sample-barcoded 5' primer and a J-beta primer mix, a second PCR was run for roughly 7 to 11 cycles. Per-sample output comprised a minimum of 2.5 million paired-end reads containing CDR3. In TCRdb, the 5' RACE reads were re-called with MiXCR into one record per CDR3 protein. The profile shows about 1.6 million distinct CDR3 sequences, almost 35% of them singletons. These data are taken from a study of blood T cells in healthy people across ages. Study results and limitations: Naive CD4+ cells and diversity were both higher in long-lived donors than in aged donors. PBMCs were not sorted, which prevented a conclusive comparison of naive versus antigen-experienced cells.

The study drew donors from healthy Caucasian individuals in Russia aged about 6 to 90. J gave up 2 bases and V 4 bases, and 5 bases lay outside the gene matches. This CDR3 region has 16 residues. Germline V gene lookup returns CDR1 SGHKS and CDR2 YYEKEE (reference sequence). This clonotype was obtained from a woman aged 25 to 39 in good health. This rearrangement joins TRBV5-5 to TRBJ2-5; TRBD2 agrees at 13 bases. The source material was blood. Here the CDR3 DNA reads TGTGCCAGCAGCAGAACTAGCGGGGGGGCGCAAGAGACCCAGTACTTC. This codes for CASSRTSGGAQETQYF.